This T cell receptor beta chain is from a study of cytomegalovirus exposure and HLA in healthy donors. 60 Vbeta and 13 Jbeta primers were used in PCR. The data were produced by immunoSEQ multiplex PCR, yet TCRdb's version contains in-frame clones alone and is incomplete. This table has about 140,000 clones, approximately 71% appearing once. The junction had 6 bases not matched to a gene; V was cut back by 2 bases and J by 2 bases. From germline, CDR1 is GTSNPN and CDR2 SVGIG (reference sequence). This CDR3 comprises 15 residues. The sequence came from a man between 18 and 29 years old in good health and CMV-seropositive. This sequence joins TRBV30 and TRBJ1-5; 7 bases fit TRBD1. The material sequenced was PBMCs. CDR3 amino acids: CAWSQGQARNQPQHF. In DNA form, the CDR3 reads TGTGCCTGGAGTCAAGGACAGGCACGCAATCAGCCCCAGCATTTT.